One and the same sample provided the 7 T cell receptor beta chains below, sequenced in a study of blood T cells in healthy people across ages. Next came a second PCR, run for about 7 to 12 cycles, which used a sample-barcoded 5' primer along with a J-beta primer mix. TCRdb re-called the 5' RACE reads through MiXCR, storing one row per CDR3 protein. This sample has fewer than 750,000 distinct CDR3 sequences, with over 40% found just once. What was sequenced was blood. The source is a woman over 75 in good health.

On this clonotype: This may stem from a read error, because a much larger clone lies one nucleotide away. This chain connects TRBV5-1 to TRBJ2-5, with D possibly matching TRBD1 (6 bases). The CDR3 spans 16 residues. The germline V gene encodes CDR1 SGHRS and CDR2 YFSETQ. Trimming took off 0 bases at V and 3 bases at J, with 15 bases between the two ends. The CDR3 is CASSLVSGHAEETQYF. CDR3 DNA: TGCGCCAGCAGCTTGGTCTCGGGACATGCCGAAGAGACCCAGTACTTC.

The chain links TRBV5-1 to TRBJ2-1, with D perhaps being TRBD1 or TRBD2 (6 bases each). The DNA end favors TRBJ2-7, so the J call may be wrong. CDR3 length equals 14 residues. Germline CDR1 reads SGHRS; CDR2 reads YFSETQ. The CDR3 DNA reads TGCGCCAGCGCAGGGAGAGGGGGGTCTATTGAGCAGTACTTC. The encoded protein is CASAGRGGSIEQYF.

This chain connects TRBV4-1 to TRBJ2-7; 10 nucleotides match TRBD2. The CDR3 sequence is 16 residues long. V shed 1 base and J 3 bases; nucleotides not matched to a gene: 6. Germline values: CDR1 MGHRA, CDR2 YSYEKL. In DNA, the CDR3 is TGCGCCAGCAGCCAAGGTAGACTAGCGGGTATCTACGAGCAGTACTTC. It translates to CASSQGRLAGIYEQYF.

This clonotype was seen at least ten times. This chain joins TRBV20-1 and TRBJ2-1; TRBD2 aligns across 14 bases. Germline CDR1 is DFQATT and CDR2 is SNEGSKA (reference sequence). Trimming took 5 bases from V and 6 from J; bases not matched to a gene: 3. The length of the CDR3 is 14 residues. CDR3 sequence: CSASTSGGANEQFF. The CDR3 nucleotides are TGCAGTGCTTCGACTAGCGGGGGGGCCAATGAGCAGTTCTTC.

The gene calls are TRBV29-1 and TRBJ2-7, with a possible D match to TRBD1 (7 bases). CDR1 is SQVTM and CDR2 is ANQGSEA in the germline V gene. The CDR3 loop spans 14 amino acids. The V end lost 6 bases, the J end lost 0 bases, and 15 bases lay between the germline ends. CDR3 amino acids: CSVGGQRGSYEQYF. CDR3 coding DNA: TGCAGCGTGGGGGGACAGAGAGGCTCCTACGAGCAGTACTTC.

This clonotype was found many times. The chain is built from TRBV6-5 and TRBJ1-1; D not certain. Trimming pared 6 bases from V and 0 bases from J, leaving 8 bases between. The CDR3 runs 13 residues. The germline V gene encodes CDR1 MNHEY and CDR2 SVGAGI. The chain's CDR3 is CASSPLVNTEAFF. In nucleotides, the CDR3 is TGTGCCAGCAGCCCCCTGGTGAACACTGAAGCTTTCTTT.

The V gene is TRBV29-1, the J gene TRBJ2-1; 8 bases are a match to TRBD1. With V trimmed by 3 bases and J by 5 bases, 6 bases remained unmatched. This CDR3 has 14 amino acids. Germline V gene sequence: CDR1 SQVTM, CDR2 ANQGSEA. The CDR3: CSVDRTGNNNEQFF. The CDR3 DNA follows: TGCAGCGTTGACCGGACAGGGAACAACAATGAGCAGTTCTTC.